The 29 T cell receptor beta chains presented below share a single source sample, sequenced in a study of beta chain features in type 1 diabetes. Expressed TCRB transcripts were sequenced because the entire RNA isolate underwent reverse transcription. TCRdb keeps only in-frame clones here, not all; method: immunoSEQ multiplex PCR. The table includes approximately 470,000 clones, around 28% detected once. Sample: naive CD4+ T cells from blood. These receptors all come from a man younger than 30 in good health.

In its sample, this clone was seen a few times. The chain is built from TRBV25-1 and TRBJ2-5, with D uncertain. Germline V lookup: CDR1 MGHDK, CDR2 SYGVNS. This CDR3 is built from 11 residues. V was cut by 9 bases and J by 8 bases, with 13 bases left in between. CDR3 region: CASQWLRTQYF. The CDR3 nucleotides read TGTGCCAGTCAGTGGTTAAGAACCCAGTACTTC.

This rearrangement joins TRBV25-1 to TRBJ1-5; D possibly corresponds to TRBD1 (5 bases). The V and J ends lost 4 bases and 3 bases respectively, with 13 bases between them. The CDR3 is 15 amino acids. Germline CDR1 and CDR2: MGHDK and SYGVNS. The DNA of the CDR3 is TGTGCCAGCAGTGCTGGGGCCGGACTCAATCAGCCCCAGCATTTT. This encodes CASSAGAGLNQPQHF.

This chain links TRBV27 with TRBJ1-2; D is possibly TRBD1 (6 bases). CDR3 size: 14 residues. Germline assignment: CDR1 MNHEY and CDR2 SMNVEV (reference sequence). V dropped 6 bases and J dropped 8 bases, with 19 bases sitting between them. The CDR3 nucleotides read TGTGCCAGCAGGCTTACAGGGATCGGGTTGGGCTACACCTTC. This translates into CASRLTGIGLGYTF.

The rearrangement links TRBV6-5 to TRBJ2-5, with D perhaps TRBD1 (5 bases). The CDR3 runs to 15 residues. The V gene lost 2 bases and the J gene lost 2 bases, with 12 bases spanning the gap. The V gene's germline CDR1 is MNHEY and CDR2 SVGAGI. CDR3 residues: CASSYSLAGQETQYF. For the CDR3, the DNA is TGTGCCAGCAGTTACAGCTTGGCAGGGCAAGAGACCCAGTACTTC.

This clone was seen more than once but under ten times. J is TRBJ2-5 and V is TRBV30, with D hard to call. This CDR3 contains 14 residues. Germline V gene lookup returns CDR1 GTSNPN and CDR2 SVGIG (reference sequence). Deletions cut 0 bases from V and 0 bases from J, with 8 bases between. The CDR3 DNA reads TGTGCCTGGAGTGTAGAGGCAGACCAAGAGACCCAGTACTTC. Protein: CAWSVEADQETQYF.

This chain links TRBV30 with TRBJ1-5; 7 nucleotides line up with TRBD1. Germline V CDR1 and CDR2: GTSNPN, SVGIG (reference sequence). V trimming: 3 bases; J trimming: 5 bases; junction bases outside the gene matches: 4. CDR3 length: 13 amino acids. CDR3 in amino acids: CAWSGTADQPQHF. DNA of the CDR3: TGTGCCTGGAGCGGGACAGCGGATCAGCCCCAGCATTTT.

The chain links TRBV5-4 to TRBJ2-3, with 15 bases that match TRBD2. Germline loops: CDR1 SGHNT, CDR2 YYREEE (reference sequence). This CDR3 is 16 amino acids long. Germline trimming cut 3 bases from V and 5 bases from J; bases unmatched to any gene: 4. The CDR3 here is CASSSGLAGGGDTQYF. Written as DNA, the CDR3 is TGTGCCAGCAGCTCCGGACTAGCGGGAGGGGGAGATACGCAGTATTTT.

The V and J genes are TRBV14 and TRBJ2-1; perhaps TRBD1 as D (6 bases). This CDR3 region has 13 residues. Germline loops: CDR1 SGHDN, CDR2 FVKESK. With 0 bases removed from V and 9 bases from J, the gap between germline ends came to 9 bases. Here the CDR3 reads CASSQDLGGEQFF. DNA for the CDR3: TGTGCCAGCAGCCAAGATTTAGGGGGTGAGCAGTTCTTC.

The chain couples TRBV4-3 to TRBJ1-5; D may be TRBD1 (5 bases). V was pared by 0 bases and J by 2 bases, with 8 bases between. The length of the CDR3 is 15 residues. Germline V CDR1 and CDR2: LGHNA, YSLEER. The chain's CDR3 is CASSQDTRGNQPQHF. The CDR3 region has the DNA TGCGCCAGCAGCCAAGATACCAGGGGCAATCAGCCCCAGCATTTT.

The chain uses TRBV13 and TRBJ2-7; tentatively, D is TRBD2 (5 bases). The ends were cut back, 3 bases at V and 0 bases at J, with 12 bases in the middle. This CDR3 region has 15 residues. CDR1 is PRHDT, CDR2 FYEKMQ, per germline (reference sequence). For the CDR3, the DNA is TGTGCCAGCAGCTTTTGGCGGGCATACTCCTACGAGCAGTACTTC. Protein product: CASSFWRAYSYEQYF.

This clone was counted a few times. The rearrangement uses TRBV4-1 and TRBJ1-5; TRBD1 matches 8 bases. The CDR3 has 15 amino acids. CDR1 and CDR2 from the germline V gene are MGHRA and YSYEKL. Trimming removed 3 bases from V and 3 bases from J; junction bases left unmatched: 4. Here the CDR3 reads CASSHFRGHNQPQHF. The CDR3 bases are TGCGCCAGCAGCCATTTCAGGGGGCACAATCAGCCCCAGCATTTT.

This clone has a handful of counts. V is TRBV29-1 and J is TRBJ2-5; possibly TRBD2 for D (6 bases). Germline loops: CDR1 SQVTM, CDR2 ANQGSEA. The CDR3 totals 13 residues. Deletions cut 0 bases from V and 5 bases from J, with 10 bases between. CDR3 bases: TGCAGCGTTGAAGATGGGGGGACGGAGACCCAGTACTTC. It is translated as CSVEDGGTETQYF.

This rearrangement joins TRBV9 to TRBJ2-7, with D uncertain. Per germline, CDR1 SGDLS and CDR2 YYNGEE. This CDR3 has 14 amino acids. The V and J ends lost 4 bases and 3 bases respectively, with 14 bases between them. CDR3 DNA sequence: TGTGCCAGCAGCCAAGAACTGGCCAACTACGAGCAGTACTTC. Its protein product is CASSQELANYEQYF.

This chain links TRBV25-1 with TRBJ2-1; D uncertain. Germline CDR1 is MGHDK and CDR2 is SYGVNS. The CDR3 is 13 amino acids. With 3 bases removed from V and 8 bases from J, the gap between germline ends came to 11 bases. The CDR3 loop reads CASSETFRDEQFF. The CDR3 coding sequence is TGTGCCAGCAGTGAGACTTTTAGGGATGAGCAGTTCTTC.

V usage is TRBV11-2 and J usage is TRBJ2-7, with 12 bases matching TRBD2. Looked up from germline, CDR1 is SGHAT and CDR2 is FQNNGV. V gave up 4 bases and J gave up 12 bases; unmatched junction bases: 7. This CDR3 is 13 amino acids long. CDR3 region: CASSSGLAGRAYF. In nucleotides, the CDR3 is TGTGCCAGCAGCTCTGGACTAGCGGGAAGGGCGTACTTC.

The rearrangement uses TRBV7-9 and TRBJ2-1; TRBD1 aligns across 9 bases. V was clipped by 5 bases and J by 12 bases; unmatched bases: 8. The CDR3 is 13 residues long. The germline CDR1 and CDR2 sequences are SEHNR and FQNEAQ (reference sequence). The CDR3 DNA sequence: TGTGCCAGCAGCCCAACAGGGGGCGGAGGGCAGTTCTTC. Its protein product is CASSPTGGGGQFF.

This clone was recorded a few times. This chain uses TRBV30 with TRBJ2-7; 7 positions agree with TRBD1. Germline CDR1 and CDR2: GTSNPN and SVGIG (reference sequence). This CDR3 comprises 14 residues. V lost 3 bases, J lost 2 bases, and 7 bases stayed unmatched. In nucleotides, the CDR3 is TGTGCCTGGAGGGGACAGCCGACACCCTACGAGCAGTACTTC. Its translation is CAWRGQPTPYEQYF.

V gene TRBV28 combines with J gene TRBJ1-1; a weak D match, TRBD1 (5 bases). The germline V and J ends were trimmed by 3 bases and 5 bases, with 16 bases remaining between them. CDR3 length: 15 amino acids. Germline lookup yields CDR1 MDHEN and CDR2 SYDVKM. The CDR3 spells CASSFRHRGGTEAFF. The CDR3, as DNA: TGTGCCAGCAGTTTTAGGCATCGCGGGGGGACTGAAGCTTTCTTT. The full variable domain, with the rest looked up from reference TRBV28 and TRBJ1-1, is DVKVTQSSRYLVKRTGEKVFLECVQDMDHENMFWYRQDPGLGLRLIYFSYDVKMKEKGDIPEGYSVSREKKERFSLILESASTNQTSMYLCASSFRHRGGTEAFFGQGTRLTVV.

This clone was observed a single time. V usage is TRBV7-2 and J usage is TRBJ1-5; maybe TRBD1 (5 bases). CDR3 length: 15 residues. V shed 2 bases and J shed 1 base, with 9 bases lying between them. CDR1 is SGHTA, CDR2 FQGNSA, per germline. The CDR3, as DNA: TGTGCCAGCAGCTTACAGGGAACGAGCAATCAGCCCCAGCATTTT. Translating gives CASSLQGTSNQPQHF. The full variable domain, completed using reference TRBV7-2 and TRBJ1-5, is GAGVSQSPSNKVTEKGKDVELRCDPISGHTALYWYRQSLGQGLEFLIYFQGNSAPDKSGLPSDRFSAERTGGSVSTLTIQRTQQEDSAVYLCASSLQGTSNQPQHFGDGTRLSIL.

This clone showed up just once. This rearrangement joins TRBV10-3 to TRBJ2-3, with a tentative D call TRBD2 (6 bases). Trimming removed 3 bases at V and 6 bases at J, with 10 bases between. CDR1 and CDR2 (germline): ENHRY, SYGVKD. CDR3 size: 13 residues. CDR3 coding DNA: TGTGCCATCAGTGATGCGGGGATGGATACGCAGTATTTT. Translation: CAISDAGMDTQYF.

This clone occurred a few times. CDR3 in DNA: TGTGCCTGGAGCAGTCGAGGGCGTTCTCACGGGGAGCTGTTTTTT. As protein: CAWSSRGRSHGELFF. This chain connects TRBV30 to TRBJ2-2; D might be TRBD2 (5 bases). CDR3 length equals 15 residues. The germline CDR1 and CDR2 sequences are GTSNPN and SVGIG (reference sequence). Between the trimmed V and J ends, which lost 3 bases and 7 bases, there was a span of 18 bases.

The V gene is TRBV30, the J gene TRBJ1-1, with no clear D. Per the germline V gene, CDR1 is GTSNPN and CDR2 is SVGIG (reference sequence). Trimming removed 5 bases at V and 4 bases at J, with 8 bases between. The CDR3 is made up of 11 amino acids. CDR3 residues: CAWYEGTEAFF. The CDR3 nucleotides are TGTGCCTGGTATGAGGGCACTGAAGCTTTCTTT.

CDR3 sequence (DNA): TGTGCCAGCAGCTTAGATCGTCGGGGGAAGCAGTTCTTC. Translation: CASSLDRRGKQFF. The chain couples TRBV7-2 to TRBJ2-1, with D perhaps matching TRBD2 (6 bases). Germline V CDR1 and CDR2: SGHTA, FQGNSA. CDR3 length: 13 amino acids. V gave up 1 base and J gave up 11 bases, with 12 bases separating them.

This clone was found a few times. The chain couples TRBV29-1 to TRBJ2-7; D not resolved. Per germline, CDR1 SQVTM and CDR2 ANQGSEA. CDR3 length: 14 residues. The V end lost 6 bases, the J end lost 2 bases, and 17 bases lay between the germline ends. CDR3 DNA: TGCAGCGTAGTGACCCCGTATAAACCCTACGAGCAGTACTTC. Amino acid sequence: CSVVTPYKPYEQYF.

This clone has just a few counts. V is TRBV20-1 and J is TRBJ2-3; D gene uncertain. The germline V gene has CDR1 DFQATT and CDR2 SNEGSKA (reference sequence). The V end was cut by 6 bases, the J end by 8 bases, with 12 bases between. CDR3 length equals 11 residues. CDR3 coding DNA: TGCAGTGCCGTCTACAAGGGTACGCAGTATTTT. Encoded protein: CSAVYKGTQYF.

In its sample, this clone was seen a few times. The J gene is TRBJ1-5, the V gene TRBV30; D gene uncertain. Trimming shortened V by 5 bases and J by 9 bases, and 17 bases separated the two germline ends. The CDR3 covers 13 residues. Germline loops: CDR1 GTSNPN, CDR2 SVGIG (reference sequence). CDR3 in DNA: TGTGCCTGGCAGGAGAAGGGTTCAGGGCCCCAGCATTTT. This translates into CAWQEKGSGPQHF. Full variable domain (outside the CDR3, taken from reference TRBV30 and TRBJ1-5): SQTIHQWPATLVQPVGSPLSLECTVEGTSNPNLYWYRQAAGRGLQLLFYSVGIGQISSEVPQNLSASRPQDRQFILSSKKLLLSDSGFYLCAWQEKGSGPQHFGDGTRLSIL.

This clone was observed a few times. This chain uses TRBV7-2 with TRBJ2-3; 13 bases map to TRBD2. The CDR3 loop spans 17 amino acids. V lost 4 bases, J lost 4 bases, and 8 bases stayed unmatched. CDR1 is SGHTA, CDR2 FQGNSA, per germline. The DNA for the CDR3 is TGTGCCAGCAGCTCCAACCGACTAGCGGGAGGCGCAGATACGCAGTATTTT. Translated, it gives CASSSNRLAGGADTQYF.

This clone was found a few times. Here the CDR3 reads CAWSVASSQIYGYTF. The CDR3 nucleotides read TGTGCCTGGAGTGTTGCTAGTTCCCAGATCTATGGCTACACCTTC. This chain uses TRBV30 with TRBJ1-2; D call uncertain. This CDR3 contains 15 residues. CDR1 GTSNPN and CDR2 SVGIG come from the germline V gene (reference sequence). V lost 0 bases, J lost 4 bases, and 15 bases lay in between. Combining the CDR3 with reference TRBV30 and TRBJ1-2 gives the whole variable domain SQTIHQWPATLVQPVGSPLSLECTVEGTSNPNLYWYRQAAGRGLQLLFYSVGIGQISSEVPQNLSASRPQDRQFILSSKKLLLSDSGFYLCAWSVASSQIYGYTFGSGTRLTVV.

The rearrangement uses TRBV6-1 and TRBJ2-1, with 7 bases that match TRBD2. Germline V gene sequence: CDR1 MNHNS, CDR2 SASEGT. This CDR3 region has 15 residues. Trimming cost V 2 bases and J 7 bases; bases outside gene matches: 8. This chain's CDR3 is CASSEWSPGGNEQFF. CDR3 coding DNA: TGTGCCAGCAGTGAATGGTCCCCGGGGGGTAATGAGCAGTTCTTC.